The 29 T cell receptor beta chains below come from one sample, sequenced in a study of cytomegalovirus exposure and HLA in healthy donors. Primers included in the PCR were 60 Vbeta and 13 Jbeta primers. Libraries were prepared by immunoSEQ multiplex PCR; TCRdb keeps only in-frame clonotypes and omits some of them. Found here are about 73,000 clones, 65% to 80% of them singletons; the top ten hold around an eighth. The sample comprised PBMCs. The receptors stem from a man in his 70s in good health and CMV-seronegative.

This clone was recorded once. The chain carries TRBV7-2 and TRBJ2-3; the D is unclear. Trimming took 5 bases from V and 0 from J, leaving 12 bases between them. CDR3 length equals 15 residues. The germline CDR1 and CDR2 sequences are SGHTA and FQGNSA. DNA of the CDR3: TGTGCCAGCAGCGTAACAGACCTTAGCACAGATACGCAGTATTTT. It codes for CASSVTDLSTDTQYF.

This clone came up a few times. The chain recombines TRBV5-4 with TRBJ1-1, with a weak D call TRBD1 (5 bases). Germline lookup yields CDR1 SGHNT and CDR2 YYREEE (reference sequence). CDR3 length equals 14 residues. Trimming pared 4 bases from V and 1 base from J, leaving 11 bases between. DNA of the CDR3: TGTGCCAGCAGCCAGGACAAGACGAACACTGAAGCTTTCTTT. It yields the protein CASSQDKTNTEAFF.

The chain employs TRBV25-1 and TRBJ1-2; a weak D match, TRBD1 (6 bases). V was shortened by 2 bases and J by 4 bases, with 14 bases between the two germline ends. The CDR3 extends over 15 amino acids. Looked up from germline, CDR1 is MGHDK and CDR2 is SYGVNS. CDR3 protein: CASSEVNREPYGYTF. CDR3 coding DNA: TGTGCCAGCAGTGAAGTAAACAGGGAACCCTATGGCTACACCTTC.

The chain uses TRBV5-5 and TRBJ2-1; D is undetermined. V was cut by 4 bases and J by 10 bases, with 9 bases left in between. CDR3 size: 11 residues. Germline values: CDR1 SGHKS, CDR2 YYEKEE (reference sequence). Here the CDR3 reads CASSRGTEQFF. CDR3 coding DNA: TGTGCCAGCAGCCGAGGCACCGAGCAGTTCTTC.

The chain's CDR3 is CASGSGSGANVLTF. In DNA form, the CDR3 reads TGCGCCAGCGGCAGTGGCTCTGGGGCCAACGTCCTGACTTTC. The chain has TRBV5-1 and TRBJ2-6; D unclear. There are 14 residues in the CDR3. Germline CDR1 SGHRS, CDR2 YFSETQ. V dropped 7 bases and J dropped 0 bases, with 8 bases sitting between them.

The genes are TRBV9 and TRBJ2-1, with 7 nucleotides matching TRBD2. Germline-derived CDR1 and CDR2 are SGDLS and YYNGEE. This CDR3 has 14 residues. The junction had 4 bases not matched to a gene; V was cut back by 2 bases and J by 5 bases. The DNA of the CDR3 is TGTGCCAGCAGCGTGTCTAGCGGCCACAATGAGCAGTTCTTC. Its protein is CASSVSSGHNEQFF.

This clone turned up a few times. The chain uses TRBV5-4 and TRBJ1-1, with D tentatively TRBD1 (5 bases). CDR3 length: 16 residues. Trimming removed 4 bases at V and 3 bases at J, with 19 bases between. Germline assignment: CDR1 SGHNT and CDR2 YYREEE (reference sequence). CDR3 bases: TGTGCCAGCAGCCCCGATCTTGGGGCAGTTCACACTGAAGCTTTCTTT. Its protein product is CASSPDLGAVHTEAFF.

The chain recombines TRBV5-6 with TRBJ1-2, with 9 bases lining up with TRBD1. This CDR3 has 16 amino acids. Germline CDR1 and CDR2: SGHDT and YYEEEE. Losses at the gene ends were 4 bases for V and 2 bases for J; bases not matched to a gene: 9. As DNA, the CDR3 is TGTGCCAGCAGCCTCGTCCCGGGACAGGGAAACTATGGCTACACCTTC. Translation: CASSLVPGQGNYGYTF.

CDR3 sequence reads: CASSYTTGNTEAFF. The CDR3 bases are TGTGCCAGCTCATACACGACAGGGAACACTGAAGCTTTCTTT. The chain links TRBV18 to TRBJ1-1, with D perhaps TRBD1 (6 bases). V lost 5 bases to trimming and J lost 1 base, with 11 bases between them. This CDR3 comprises 14 residues. Germline values: CDR1 KGHSH, CDR2 LQKENI.

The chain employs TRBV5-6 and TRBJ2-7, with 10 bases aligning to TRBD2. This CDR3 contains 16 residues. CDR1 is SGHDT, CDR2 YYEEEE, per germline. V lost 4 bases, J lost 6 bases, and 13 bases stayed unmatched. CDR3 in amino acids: CASSQRTSGRLLEQYF. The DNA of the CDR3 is TGTGCCAGCAGCCAGAGGACTAGCGGCCGACTCCTCGAGCAGTACTTC.

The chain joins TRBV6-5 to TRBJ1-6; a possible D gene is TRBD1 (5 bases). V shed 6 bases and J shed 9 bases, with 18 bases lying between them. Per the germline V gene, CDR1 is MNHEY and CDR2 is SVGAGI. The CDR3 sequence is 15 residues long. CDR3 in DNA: TGTGCCAGCAGACTAGCGACCCAGGGATCTTCACCCCTCCACTTT. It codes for CASRLATQGSSPLHF.

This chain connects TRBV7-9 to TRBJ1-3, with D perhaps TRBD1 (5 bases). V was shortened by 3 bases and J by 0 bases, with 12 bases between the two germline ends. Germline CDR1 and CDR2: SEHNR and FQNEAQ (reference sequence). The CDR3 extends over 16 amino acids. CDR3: CASSLLGGVSGNTIYF. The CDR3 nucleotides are TGTGCCAGCAGCTTGTTGGGGGGGGTCTCTGGAAACACCATATATTTT.

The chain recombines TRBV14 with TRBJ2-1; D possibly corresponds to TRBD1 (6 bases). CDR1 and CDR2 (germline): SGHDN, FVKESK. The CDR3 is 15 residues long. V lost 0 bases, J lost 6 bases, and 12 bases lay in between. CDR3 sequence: CASSQDLSRGNEQFF. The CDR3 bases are TGTGCCAGCAGCCAAGATCTAAGCAGGGGCAATGAGCAGTTCTTC.

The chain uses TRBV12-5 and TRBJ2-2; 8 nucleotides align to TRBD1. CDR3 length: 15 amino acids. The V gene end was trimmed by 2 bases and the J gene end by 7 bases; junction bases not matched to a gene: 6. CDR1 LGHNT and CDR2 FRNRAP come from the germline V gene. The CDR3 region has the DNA TGTGCTAGTGGTTTGCCACAGGGGGGATTCGGGGAGCTGTTTTTT. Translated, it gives CASGLPQGGFGELFF.

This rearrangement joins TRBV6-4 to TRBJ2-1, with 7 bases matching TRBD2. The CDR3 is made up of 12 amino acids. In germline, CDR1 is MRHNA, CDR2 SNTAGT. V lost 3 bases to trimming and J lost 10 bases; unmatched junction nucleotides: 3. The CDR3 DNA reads TGTGCCAGCAGTGAGCCGGGAGGAGAGCAGTTCTTC. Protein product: CASSEPGGEQFF.

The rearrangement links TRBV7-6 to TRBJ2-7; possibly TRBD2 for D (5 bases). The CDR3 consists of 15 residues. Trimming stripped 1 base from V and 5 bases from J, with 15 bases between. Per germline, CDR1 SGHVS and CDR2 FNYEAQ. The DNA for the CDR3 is TGTGCCAGCAGCTTAGGGTCCTCCACCGGGAACGAGCAGTACTTC. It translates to CASSLGSSTGNEQYF.

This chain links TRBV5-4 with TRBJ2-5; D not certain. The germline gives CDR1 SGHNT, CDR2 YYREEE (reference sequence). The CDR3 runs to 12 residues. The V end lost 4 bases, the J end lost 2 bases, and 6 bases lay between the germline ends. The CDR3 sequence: CASSEQQETQYF. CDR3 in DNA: TGTGCCAGCAGCGAACAGCAAGAGACCCAGTACTTC.

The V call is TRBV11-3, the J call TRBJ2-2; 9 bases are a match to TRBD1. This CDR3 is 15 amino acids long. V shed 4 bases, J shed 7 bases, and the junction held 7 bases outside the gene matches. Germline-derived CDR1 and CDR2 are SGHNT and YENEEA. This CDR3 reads CASSSGQGKVGELFF. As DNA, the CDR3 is TGTGCCAGCAGCTCTGGACAGGGGAAGGTCGGGGAGCTGTTTTTT.

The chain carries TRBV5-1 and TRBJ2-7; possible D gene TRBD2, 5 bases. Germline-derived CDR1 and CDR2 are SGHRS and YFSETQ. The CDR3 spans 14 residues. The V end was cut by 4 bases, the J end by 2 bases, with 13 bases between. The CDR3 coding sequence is TGCGCCAGCAGCCCCGGGGTTACGACCTACGAGCAGTACTTC. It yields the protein CASSPGVTTYEQYF. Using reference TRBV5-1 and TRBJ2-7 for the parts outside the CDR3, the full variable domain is KAGVTQTPRYLIKTRGQQVTLSCSPISGHRSVSWYQQTPGQGLQFLFEYFSETQRNKGNFPGRFSGRQFSNSRSEMNVSTLELGDSALYLCASSPGVTTYEQYFGPGTRLTVT.

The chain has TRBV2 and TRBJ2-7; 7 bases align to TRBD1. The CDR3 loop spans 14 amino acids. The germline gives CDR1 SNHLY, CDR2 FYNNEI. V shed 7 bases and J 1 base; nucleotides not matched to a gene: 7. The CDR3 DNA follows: TGTGCCAGCACTAGGACAGGACTTTCCTACGAGCAGTACTTC. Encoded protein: CASTRTGLSYEQYF.

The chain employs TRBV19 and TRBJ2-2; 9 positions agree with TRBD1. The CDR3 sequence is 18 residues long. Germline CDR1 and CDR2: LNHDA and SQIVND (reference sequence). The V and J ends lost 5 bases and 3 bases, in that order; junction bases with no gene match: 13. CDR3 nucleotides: TGTGCCAGTAGTTCCACCCTCCGGGGACAGGGCGACACCGGGGAGCTGTTTTTT. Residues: CASSSTLRGQGDTGELFF.

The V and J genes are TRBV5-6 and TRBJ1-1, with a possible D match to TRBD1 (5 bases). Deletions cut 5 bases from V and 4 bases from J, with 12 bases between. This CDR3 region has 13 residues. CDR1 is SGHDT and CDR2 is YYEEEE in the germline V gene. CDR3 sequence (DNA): TGTGCCAGCAGTCAAGGGGATGGCACTGAAGCTTTCTTT. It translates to CASSQGDGTEAFF.

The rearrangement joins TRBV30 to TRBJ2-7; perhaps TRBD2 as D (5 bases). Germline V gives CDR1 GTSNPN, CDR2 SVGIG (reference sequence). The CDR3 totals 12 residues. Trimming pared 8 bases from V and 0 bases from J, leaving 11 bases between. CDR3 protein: CAGGRDSYEQYF. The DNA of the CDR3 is TGTGCCGGAGGACGGGACTCCTACGAGCAGTACTTC.

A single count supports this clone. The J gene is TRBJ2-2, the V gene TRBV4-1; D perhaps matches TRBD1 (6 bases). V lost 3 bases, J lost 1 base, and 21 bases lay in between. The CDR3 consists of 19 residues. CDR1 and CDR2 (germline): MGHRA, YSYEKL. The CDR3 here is CASSHRGEWGLLNTGELFF. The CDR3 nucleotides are TGCGCCAGCAGCCACCGTGGGGAGTGGGGGCTCCTGAACACCGGGGAGCTGTTTTTT.

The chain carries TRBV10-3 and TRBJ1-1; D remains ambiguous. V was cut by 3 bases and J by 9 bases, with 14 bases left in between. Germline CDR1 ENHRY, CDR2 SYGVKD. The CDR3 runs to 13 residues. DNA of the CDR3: TGTGCCATCAGTGACATGTGGCAGTCCCAAGCTTTCTTT. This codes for CAISDMWQSQAFF.

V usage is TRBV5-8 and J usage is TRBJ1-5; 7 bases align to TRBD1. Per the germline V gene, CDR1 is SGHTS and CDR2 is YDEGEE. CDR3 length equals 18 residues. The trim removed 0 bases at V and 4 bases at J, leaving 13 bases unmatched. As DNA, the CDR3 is TGTGCCAGCAGCTTGGGGGACAGCGCCTCTGGGGGGAATCAGCCCCAGCATTTT. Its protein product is CASSLGDSASGGNQPQHF.

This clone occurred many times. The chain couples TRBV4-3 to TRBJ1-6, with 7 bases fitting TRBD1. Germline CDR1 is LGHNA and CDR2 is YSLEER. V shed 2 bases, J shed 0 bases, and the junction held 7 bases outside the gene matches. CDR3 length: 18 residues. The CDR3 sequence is CASSQITGESSYNSPLHF. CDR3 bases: TGCGCCAGCAGCCAAATTACAGGGGAGAGCTCCTATAATTCACCCCTCCACTTT.

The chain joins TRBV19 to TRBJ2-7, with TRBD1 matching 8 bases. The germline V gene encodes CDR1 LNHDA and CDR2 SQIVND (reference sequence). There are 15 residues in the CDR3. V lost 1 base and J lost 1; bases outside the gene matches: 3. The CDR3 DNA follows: TGTGCCAGTAGTATAGCGGGGACAGGTTCCTACGAGCAGTACTTC. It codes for CASSIAGTGSYEQYF.

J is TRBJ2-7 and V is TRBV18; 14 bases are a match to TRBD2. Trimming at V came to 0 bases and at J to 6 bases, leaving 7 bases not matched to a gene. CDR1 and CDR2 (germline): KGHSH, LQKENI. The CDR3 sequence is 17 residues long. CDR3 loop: CASSPPGLAGAVFEQYF. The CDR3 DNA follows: TGTGCCAGCTCACCACCGGGACTAGCGGGAGCGGTGTTCGAGCAGTACTTC.